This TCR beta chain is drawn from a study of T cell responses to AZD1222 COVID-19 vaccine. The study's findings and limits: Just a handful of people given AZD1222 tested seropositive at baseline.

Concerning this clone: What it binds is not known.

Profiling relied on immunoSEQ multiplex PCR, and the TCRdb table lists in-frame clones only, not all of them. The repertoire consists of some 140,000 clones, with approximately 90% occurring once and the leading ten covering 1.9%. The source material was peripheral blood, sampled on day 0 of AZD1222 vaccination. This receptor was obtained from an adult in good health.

CDR3 in DNA: TGTGCCAGCAGCGCCGGAAACTGGGGGGGAAACAATGAGCAGTTCTTC. Translation gives CASSAGNWGGNNEQFF. The chain recombines TRBV11-2 with TRBJ2-1; 7 nucleotides agree with TRBD2. The CDR3 consists of 16 residues. Losses at the gene ends were 5 bases for V and 5 bases for J; bases not matched to a gene: 12. CDR1 is SGHAT, CDR2 FQNNGV, per germline.